The T cell receptor (beta chain) described here comes from a study of T cell repertoires in cytomegalovirus infection. Study at large: Indicated by public TCR beta signatures were CMV infection and matching HLA type. General observations from the study: The ex vivo response was dominated by HLA-C-restricted CMV-specific TCR beta clonotypes. CMV carriers with the relevant HLA were identified by cumulative public TCR beta family frequency.

The length of the CDR3 is 14 residues. CDR1 and CDR2 from the germline V gene are PRHDT and FYEKMQ (reference sequence). The V and J ends lost 0 bases and 7 bases respectively, with 12 bases between them. To note about this clonotype: Its target is not known.

TCRdb fed the reads into MiXCR, producing one record per CDR3 protein. The sample records some 400,000 distinct CDR3 sequences, approximately 32% being singletons. The chain joins TRBV13 to TRBJ1-2, with D uncertain. The TCR comes from a human donor in good health (CMV status not recorded). Some clones in this sample may be carry-over from other donors' samples. Sequenced material: PBMCs. The CDR3 protein is CASSLGLSSGGYTF. CDR3 sequence (DNA): TGTGCCAGCAGCTTAGGCCTCTCGTCCGGTGGCTACACCTTC. The full variable domain, completed using reference TRBV13 and TRBJ1-2, is AAGVIQSPRHLIKEKRETATLKCYPIPRHDTVYWYQQGPGQDPQFLISFYEKMQSDKGSIPDRFSAQQFSDYHSELNMSSLELGDSALYFCASSLGLSSGGYTFGSGTRLTVV.